This TCR beta chain was sequenced during a study of cytomegalovirus exposure and HLA in healthy donors. Some clones are missing from TCRdb's copy, which holds only in-frame ones; the method was immunoSEQ multiplex PCR. This table holds roughly 260,000 clones, 85% to 90% found once. Germline V gives CDR1 KGHSH, CDR2 LQKENI. V shed 0 bases and J shed 4 bases, with 7 bases lying between them. CDR3 size: 13 residues. Notes on the study in general: Rarity held for most TCR sequences, but there were some public TCRs that occurred in many donors. Overall, under 200 TCR beta chains were annotated as cytomegalovirus-associated.

Separate from the roughly 710-subject first cohort, the 120-subject validation cohort was the one that the donors belonged to. Worth noting for this clone: The target antigen is unknown.

The V call is TRBV18, the J call TRBJ2-7; TRBD2 might be the D (5 bases). The material sequenced was PBMCs. The receptor comes from a woman aged 18-29 years in good health and CMV-seronegative. The CDR3 DNA is TGTGCCAGCTCACCACCGGGGAGTTACGAGCAGTACGTC. This translates into CASSPPGSYEQYV.